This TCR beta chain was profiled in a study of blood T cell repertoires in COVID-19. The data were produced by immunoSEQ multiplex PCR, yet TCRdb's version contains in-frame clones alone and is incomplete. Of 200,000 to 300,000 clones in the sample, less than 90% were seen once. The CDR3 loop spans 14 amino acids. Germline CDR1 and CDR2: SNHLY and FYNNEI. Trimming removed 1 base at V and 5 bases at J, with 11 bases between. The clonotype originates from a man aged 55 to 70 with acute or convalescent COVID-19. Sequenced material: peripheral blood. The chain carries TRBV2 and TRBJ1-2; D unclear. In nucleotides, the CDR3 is TGTGCCAGCAGTGAAGAAGGGAGGTCGTATGGCTACACCTTC. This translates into CASSEEGRSYGYTF. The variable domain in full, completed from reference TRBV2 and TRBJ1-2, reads EPEVTQTPSHQVTQMGQEVILRCVPISNHLYFYWYRQILGQKVEFLVSFYNNEISEKSEIFDDQFSVERPDGSNFTLKIRSTKLEDSAMYFCASSEEGRSYGYTFGSGTRLTVV.